A selection of T cell receptor beta chains follows, all from one sample in a study of cytomegalovirus exposure and HLA in healthy donors. Method: immunoSEQ multiplex PCR; TCRdb's copy keeps in-frame clones and lacks some. The profile covers 150,000 to 200,000 clones, with less than 85% appearing a single time and less than 2% taken by the ten largest. The sample was PBMCs. The receptors stem from a male donor in good health and CMV-seronegative. CDR3s include the opening cysteine and the closing phenylalanine or tryptophan. Each record gives: clone size, D gene, J gene, V gene, CDR3 protein, CDR3 DNA. A D gene is named only where the DNA matches it firmly. For some rows the clone size is stated as once, few or many, or as a class when expanded; others skip it.

>NA|NA|TRBJ1-1|TRBV5-1
CASSLMQDTEAFF
TGCGCCAGCAGCTTGATGCAGGATACTGAAGCTTTCTTT
>NA|NA|TRBJ2-1|TRBV7-9
CASSSHIGPSGEFF
TGTGCCAGCAGCTCCCATATAGGACCCTCGGGGGAGTTCTTC
>NA|NA|TRBJ2-2|TRBV6-1
CAHRNTGELFF
TGTGCCCACAGAAACACCGGGGAGCTGTTTTTT
>NA|NA|TRBJ1-4|TRBV4-2
CASSQDTGRAVNEKLFF
TGTGCCAGCAGCCAAGATACCGGGAGGGCTGTAAATGAAAAACTGTTTTTT
>NA|NA|TRBJ1-5|TRBV30
CAWDRGYQPQHF
TGTGCCTGGGACAGAGGATATCAGCCCCAGCATTTT
>NA|NA|TRBJ2-3|TRBV19
CASSIMASSSTDTQYF
TGTGCCAGTAGTATTATGGCATCCTCTAGCACAGATACGCAGTATTTT
>NA|NA|TRBJ1-5|TRBV6-1
CASTSGQPQHF
TGTGCCAGCACCTCAGGTCAGCCCCAGCATTTT
>NA|TRBD2|TRBJ2-4|TRBV5-1
CASSSGGTSGGGWGIQYF
TGCGCCAGCAGCTCTGGCGGGACTAGCGGGGGGGGATGGGGCATTCAGTACTTC
>NA|NA|TRBJ2-3|TRBV29-1
CSVVRTGIGDTQYF
TGCAGCGTTGTTCGGACCGGGATCGGAGATACGCAGTATTTT
>few|TRBD1|TRBJ2-2|TRBV6-5
CASSYSRTGATGELFF
TGTGCCAGCAGTTACTCTCGGACAGGGGCCACCGGGGAGCTGTTTTTT
>NA|TRBD1|TRBJ1-3|TRBV5-1
CASSLGQGAGSSGNTIYF
TGCGCCAGCAGCTTGGGACAGGGGGCAGGCTCCTCTGGAAACACCATATATTTT
>NA|TRBD2|TRBJ2-7|TRBV9
CASSGSDGRGSEQYF
TGTGCCAGCAGCGGGAGCGATGGGCGGGGGAGTGAGCAGTACTTC
>NA|TRBD1|TRBJ2-3|TRBV19
CASSARGRDRGRTDTQYF
TGTGCCAGTAGCGCACGGGGAAGGGACAGGGGGCGCACAGATACGCAGTATTTT
>NA|NA|TRBJ1-4|TRBV25-1
CASSDPGPSGGVGKLFF
TGTGCCAGCAGTGACCCCGGGCCCAGTGGGGGCGTGGGGAAACTGTTTTTT
>NA|TRBD2|TRBJ2-7|TRBV5-4
CASSLARTSGGYEQYF
TGTGCCAGCAGCTTGGCCCGGACTAGCGGGGGGTACGAGCAGTACTTC
>NA|NA|TRBJ2-3|TRBV18
CASSPQQGADTQYF
TGTGCCAGCTCACCACAACAGGGAGCAGATACGCAGTATTTT
>NA|NA|TRBJ1-3|TRBV7-4
CASSWTGTSGNTIYF
TGTGCCAGCAGCTGGACCGGGACTTCAGGAAACACCATATATTTT
>once|TRBD1|TRBJ1-5|TRBV6-1
CASSQDRGLQPQHF
TGTGCCAGCAGCCAGGACAGGGGGCTTCAGCCCCAGCATTTT
>NA|TRBD1|TRBJ1-5|TRBV10-3
CAINRTGVSSNQPQHF
TGTGCCATCAACCGGACAGGGGTAAGTAGCAATCAGCCCCAGCATTTT
>NA|NA|TRBJ1-1|TRBV14
CASSQGSGNTEAFF
TGTGCCAGCAGCCAAGGGTCAGGGAACACTGAAGCTTTCTTT
>once|NA|TRBJ2-7|TRBV6-5
CASSYPGGREQYF
TGTGCCAGCAGTTACCCCGGGGGAAGGGAGCAGTACTTC
>NA|TRBD2|TRBJ2-2|TRBV30
CAWSQIWASGRNTGELFF
TGTGCCTGGAGCCAAATCTGGGCTAGCGGGAGGAACACCGGGGAGCTGTTTTTT
>NA|NA|TRBJ2-7|TRBV4-1
CASSQDATVPLRYEQYF
TGCGCCAGCAGCCAAGACGCGACAGTCCCGCTACGCTACGAGCAGTACTTC
>few|TRBD1|TRBJ1-5|TRBV6-6
CASSRRQGNSNQPQHF
TGTGCCAGCAGTCGTCGACAGGGGAATAGCAATCAGCCCCAGCATTTT
>once|NA|TRBJ2-4|TRBV2
CASSARSRAKNIQYF
TGTGCCAGCAGCGCCCGGAGCAGAGCCAAAAACATTCAGTACTTC
>NA|TRBD2|TRBJ2-1|TRBV6-1
CASRLLAGAYNEQFF
TGTGCCAGCAGACTTCTAGCGGGAGCCTACAATGAGCAGTTCTTC
>NA|NA|TRBJ1-1|TRBV19
CASNTGRRMNTEAFF
TGTGCCAGCAACACGGGGAGGCGGATGAACACTGAAGCTTTCTTT
>few|TRBD2|TRBJ2-3|TRBV2
CASSEALTSGPSVDTQYF
TGTGCCAGCAGTGAAGCGCTAACTAGCGGCCCTAGTGTCGATACGCAGTATTTT
>NA|TRBD1|TRBJ1-2|TRBV11-2
CASNSLGQGEIGYTF
TGTGCCAGCAACTCCTTGGGGCAGGGGGAAATTGGCTACACCTTC
>NA|NA|TRBJ2-1|TRBV29-1
CSVQRWNEQFF
TGCAGCGTCCAGCGGTGGAATGAGCAGTTCTTC
>NA|NA|TRBJ1-3|TRBV2
CASRLYEGNTIYF
TGTGCCAGCAGACTCTACGAGGGAAACACCATATATTTT
>NA|NA|TRBJ1-5|TRBV7-6
CASSPWSYSNQPQHF
TGTGCCAGCAGCCCCTGGAGCTATAGCAATCAGCCCCAGCATTTT
>NA|NA|TRBJ2-7|TRBV25-1
CASSERGSSSYEQYF
TGTGCCAGCAGTGAAAGGGGGTCAAGCTCCTACGAGCAGTACTTC
>NA|NA|TRBJ1-5|TRBV9
CASSVGRDQPQHF
TGTGCCAGCAGCGTAGGCAGGGATCAGCCCCAGCATTTT
>NA|TRBD1|TRBJ2-1|TRBV11-1
CASSATGVGEQFF
TGTGCCAGCAGCGCCACAGGGGTAGGTGAGCAGTTCTTC
>NA|NA|TRBJ1-1|TRBV6-1
CASSVGRMGTEAFF
TGTGCCAGCAGTGTGGGCAGGATGGGTACTGAAGCTTTCTTT
>few|NA|TRBJ1-6|TRBV4-2
CASRHSTGTSNSPLHF
TGTGCCAGCAGGCATTCAACCGGGACATCTAATTCACCCCTCCACTTT
>NA|NA|TRBJ1-3|TRBV7-2
CASSLDPGNTIYF
TGTGCCAGCAGCCTAGATCCGGGAAACACCATATATTTT
>once|NA|TRBJ1-2|TRBV2
CASRLTGNYGYTF
TGTGCCAGCCGTTTAACAGGGAACTATGGCTACACCTTC
>NA|NA|TRBJ1-1|TRBV6-4
CASSDENRVGAFF
TGTGCCAGCAGTGACGAGAACAGGGTCGGAGCTTTCTTT
>NA|TRBD2|TRBJ2-7|TRBV14
CASSLQAGLYEQYF
TGTGCCAGCAGCCTCCAAGCGGGGCTCTACGAGCAGTACTTC
>NA|NA|TRBJ1-3|TRBV9
CASSPGSTSGNTIYF
TGTGCCAGCAGCCCAGGGTCCACCTCTGGAAACACCATATATTTT
>NA|NA|TRBJ2-5|TRBV7-9
CASSLWGPQETQYF
TGTGCCAGCAGCTTGTGGGGGCCCCAAGAGACCCAGTACTTC